Listed here are 5 T cell receptor beta chains from one sample, sequenced in a study of neoadjuvant anti-PD-1 for oral cavity cancer. Time point here: after neoadjuvant nivolumab, at surgical resection. Only in-frame clones appear in the TCRdb table, and some are missing; sequencing was by immunoSEQ multiplex PCR. The sample has approximately 68,000 clones, 86% seen once; the top ten hold approximately 2.6%. The sequences come from PBMCs, collected after nivolumab (anti-PD-1) treatment. These receptors were obtained from a person aged 35-79 years with oral cavity squamous cell carcinoma.

The chain is built from TRBV30 and TRBJ2-3, with 11 nucleotides matching TRBD2. This CDR3 comprises 14 residues. The germline V gene has CDR1 GTSNPN and CDR2 SVGIG (reference sequence). Trimming cost V 3 bases and J 2 bases; bases outside gene matches: 1. Here the CDR3 reads CAWRLAGDTDTQYF. Here the CDR3 DNA reads TGTGCCTGGAGACTAGCGGGAGACACAGATACGCAGTATTTT.

With regard to this clone: The junction departs from germline at one end; a sequencing error may be responsible. The CDR3 is CASSRYTEQFF. The CDR3 bases are TGTGCCAGCAGCAGATACACTGAGCAGTTCTTC. V gene TRBV7-6 combines with J gene TRBJ2-1, with D uncertain. This CDR3 has 11 residues. Germline-derived CDR1 and CDR2 are SGHVS and FNYEAQ.

The V gene is TRBV7-9, the J gene TRBJ2-2; 7 bases agree with TRBD2. V was pared by 5 bases and J by 0 bases, with 6 bases of the junction left unmatched. CDR1 and CDR2 (germline): SEHNR, FQNEAQ (reference sequence). The CDR3 has 16 residues. The CDR3 nucleotides are TGTGCCAGCAGCCGCCAGCGGGGACCGAACACCGGGGAGCTGTTTTTT. Translated, it gives CASSRQRGPNTGELFF.

The chain recombines TRBV9 with TRBJ2-7, with D uncertain. Trimming removed 3 bases from V and 7 bases from J, with 14 bases in between. CDR1 and CDR2 (germline): SGDLS, YYNGEE. This CDR3 has 13 residues. For the CDR3, the DNA is TGTGCCAGCAGCGAATATGAGACCAGTGAGCAGTACTTC. Translated: CASSEYETSEQYF.

The rearrangement links TRBV5-6 to TRBJ2-7, with TRBD2 matching 9 bases. V trimming: 6 bases; J trimming: 6 bases; junction bases outside the gene matches: 10. Germline V gene data show CDR1 as SGHDT and CDR2 as YYEEEE. The CDR3 covers 14 residues. The CDR3 nucleotides are TGTGCCAGCACCACCGGGACTAGCACTTTCGAGCAGTACTTC. It specifies CASTTGTSTFEQYF.